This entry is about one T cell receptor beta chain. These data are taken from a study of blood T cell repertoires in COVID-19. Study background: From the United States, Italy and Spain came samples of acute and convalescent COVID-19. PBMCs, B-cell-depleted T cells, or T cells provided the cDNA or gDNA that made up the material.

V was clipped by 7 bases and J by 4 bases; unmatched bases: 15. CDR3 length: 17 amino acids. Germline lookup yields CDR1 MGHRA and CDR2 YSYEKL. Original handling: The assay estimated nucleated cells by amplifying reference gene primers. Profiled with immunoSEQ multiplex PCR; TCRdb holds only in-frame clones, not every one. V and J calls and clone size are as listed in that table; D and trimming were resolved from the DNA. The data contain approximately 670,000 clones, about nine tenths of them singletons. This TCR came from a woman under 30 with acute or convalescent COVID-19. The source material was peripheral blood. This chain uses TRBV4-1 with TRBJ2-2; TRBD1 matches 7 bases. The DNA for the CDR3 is TGCGCCAGCAAAGGGAAATTCGGACAGGCTCTCACCGGGGAGCTGTTTTTT. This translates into CASKGKFGQALTGELFF.